The 28 T cell receptor beta chains given below trace back to one sample, sequenced in a study of molecular identifiers for immune sequencing clone quantification. TCRdb called the PCR reads again in MiXCR, with one record for every CDR3 protein. The table has some 650,000 distinct CDR3 sequences, less than 20% seen once; the top ten hold roughly 0.85%. Sequencing was carried out using naive CD8+ T cells from blood, with Jurkat cell RNA spiked in. Subset of the sample: FACS-sorted CD8+CD4-CCR7+CD45RA+ naive T cells. These receptors all come from a human donor in good health. Some libraries in this study had Jurkat cell RNA spiked in.

This clonotype was found many times. The CDR3 sequence: CASSLGLVGVDEQFF. The CDR3 DNA sequence: TGTGCCAGCAGTCTGGGACTAGTAGGGGTAGATGAGCAGTTCTTC. The V call is TRBV27, the J call TRBJ2-1; 8 bases align to TRBD2. Germline loops: CDR1 MNHEY, CDR2 SMNVEV (reference sequence). The CDR3 runs to 15 residues. Trimming took 5 bases from V and 8 from J; bases not matched to a gene: 11.

This clonotype was counted many times. The rearrangement joins TRBV6-2 or TRBV6-3 to TRBJ1-1; D is undetermined. In germline, CDR1 is MNHEY, CDR2 SVGEGT. The germline V and J ends were trimmed by 0 bases and 5 bases, with 7 bases remaining between them. The length of the CDR3 is 13 residues. The DNA of the CDR3 is TGTGCCAGCAGTTACTCGATCGGGACTGAAGCTTTCTTT. It yields the protein CASSYSIGTEAFF.

This clonotype was detected many times. The chain joins TRBV27 to TRBJ1-4; unclear D gene. V lost 6 bases and J lost 5, with 19 bases in between. The CDR3 sequence is 16 residues long. Germline CDR1 and CDR2: MNHEY and SMNVEV (reference sequence). The CDR3 DNA is TGTGCCAGCAGAACTATGATGACCTCTTTAAATGAAAAACTGTTTTTT. It codes for CASRTMMTSLNEKLFF. Combining the CDR3 with reference TRBV27 and TRBJ1-4 gives the whole variable domain EAQVTQNPRYLITVTGKKLTVTCSQNMNHEYMSWYRQDPGLGLRQIYYSMNVEVTDKGDVPEGYKVSRKEKRNFPLILESPSPNQTSLYFCASRTMMTSLNEKLFFGSGTQLSVL.

About this clonotype: A read error may be the cause here, since a much bigger clone is one base away. The CDR3 ends on some other residue instead of the conserved phenylalanine or tryptophan, so this is likely a read error. The chain uses TRBV7-2 and TRBJ2-7; no definite D call. From germline, CDR1 is SGHTA and CDR2 FQGNSA. V was clipped by 5 bases and J by 0 bases, with 14 bases between them. This CDR3 is built from 15 residues. The CDR3 spells CASSRKDGYSYEQYL. The CDR3 DNA reads as TGTGCCAGCAGCCGCAAGGACGGGTACTCCTACGAGCAGTACCTC.

In DNA, the CDR3 is TGTGCCAGCAGCCCGCGGGGATCGGGAGCTGGAAACACCATATATTTT. This gives the protein CASSPRGSGAGNTIYF. The V gene is TRBV7-8, the J gene TRBJ1-3; D is unresolved. The CDR3 is 16 residues long. Germline CDR1 reads SGHVS; CDR2 reads FQNEAQ. With 5 bases removed from V and 2 bases from J, the gap between germline ends came to 16 bases.

This clonotype was recorded at least ten times. The chain recombines TRBV27 with TRBJ1-1, with 7 bases lining up with TRBD1. From germline, CDR1 is MNHEY and CDR2 SMNVEV (reference sequence). This CDR3 comprises 17 residues. J was trimmed by 0 bases and V by 7 bases; bases with no gene match: 14. This CDR3 reads CASKNRPGTDMNTEAFF. The CDR3, as DNA: TGTGCCAGCAAGAATCGACCCGGGACAGACATGAACACTGAAGCTTTCTTT.

This clonotype was counted between two and nine times. The J gene is TRBJ2-7, the V gene TRBV28; the match to TRBD1 covers 10 bases. Germline V gene sequence: CDR1 MDHEN, CDR2 SYDVKM. This CDR3 comprises 18 residues. With V trimmed by 5 bases and J by 3 bases, 16 bases remained unmatched. The CDR3, as DNA: TGTGCCAGCAGTACCCTGGGACAGGGGAAAGGGGGCTTCTACGAGCAGTACTTC. This sequence encodes CASSTLGQGKGGFYEQYF.

The chain has TRBV19 and TRBJ1-5; D call uncertain. Germline CDR1 and CDR2: LNHDA and SQIVND (reference sequence). This CDR3 is built from 14 residues. Trimming pared 11 bases from V and 4 bases from J, leaving 18 bases between. CDR3 sequence: CASNGWGRNQPQHF. DNA for the CDR3: TGTGCCTCCAACGGATGGGGTCGGAATCAGCCCCAGCATTTT. Drawing the rest from reference TRBV19 and TRBJ1-5, the complete variable domain is DGGITQSPKYLFRKEGQNVTLSCEQNLNHDAMYWYRQDPGQGLRLIYYSQIVNDFQKGDIAEGYSVSREKKESFPLTVTSAQKNPTAFYLCASNGWGRNQPQHFGDGTRLSIL.

Note on this clonotype: This may stem from a read error, because a much larger clone lies one nucleotide away. The V and J genes are TRBV30 and TRBJ1-1, with TRBD1 identical over 8 bases. Germline V gene lookup returns CDR1 GTSNPN and CDR2 SVGIG (reference sequence). CDR3 length: 13 residues. CDR3 loop: CAWGVQGQGSAFF. CDR3 DNA sequence: TGTGCCTGGGGTGTACAAGGACAGGGTTCAGCTTTCTTT.

The chain combines TRBV30 with TRBJ2-2; TRBD1 or TRBD2 may be the D gene (6 bases each). Per germline, CDR1 GTSNPN and CDR2 SVGIG (reference sequence). The CDR3 runs to 17 residues. V shed 4 bases and J shed 4 bases, with 22 bases lying between them. The CDR3 sequence: CAWNAGSGGLVTGELFF. CDR3 sequence (DNA): TGTGCCTGGAATGCAGGTTCTGGGGGGCTTGTCACCGGGGAGCTGTTTTTT.

This clonotype was seen only a few times. CDR3 in amino acids: CTPRRPGNTIYF. CDR3 bases: TGTACCCCCAGACGGCCTGGAAACACCATATATTTT. The chain uses TRBV27 and TRBJ1-3; D is undetermined. Germline V gene data show CDR1 as MNHEY and CDR2 as SMNVEV (reference sequence). The CDR3 sequence is 12 residues long.

Ten or more counts support this clonotype. This chain joins TRBV25-1 and TRBJ2-7, with a weak D call TRBD1 (5 bases). The CDR3 has 15 amino acids. Germline V CDR1 and CDR2: MGHDK, SYGVNS. V lost 6 bases to trimming and J lost 0 bases, with 15 bases between them. CDR3 sequence reads: CASRDDRSSSYEQYF. As DNA, the CDR3 is TGTGCCAGCAGAGATGACAGATCGAGCTCCTACGAGCAGTACTTC.

This clonotype has a count of ten or more. The rearrangement joins TRBV7-9 to TRBJ2-5; no firm D call. Trimming stripped 6 bases from V and 3 bases from J, with 14 bases between. The CDR3 loop spans 14 amino acids. CDR1 and CDR2 from the germline V gene are SEHNR and FQNEAQ (reference sequence). The CDR3: CASSLPRGEETQYF. DNA for the CDR3: TGTGCCAGCAGTCTACCACGTGGGGAAGAGACCCAGTACTTC. Supplemented by reference TRBV7-9 and TRBJ2-5, the full variable domain reads DTGVSQNPRHKITKRGQNVTFRCDPISEHNRLYWYRQTLGQGPEFLTYFQNEAQLEKSRLLSDRFSAERPKGSFSTLEIQRTEQGDSAMYLCASSLPRGEETQYFGPGTRLLVL.

At least ten counts were recorded for this clonotype. DNA of the CDR3: TGCAGCGTTGAAACGACTAGCGGGAGGTATGAGCAGTTCTTC. Translation: CSVETTSGRYEQFF. V and J are TRBV29-1 and TRBJ2-1; 13 bases match TRBD2. Per germline, CDR1 SQVTM and CDR2 ANQGSEA. The CDR3 is 14 amino acids. J gave up 8 bases and V 2 bases, and 3 bases lay outside the gene matches.

This clonotype turned up a few times. The rearrangement joins TRBV19 to TRBJ2-7; D ambiguous. Germline V gene lookup returns CDR1 LNHDA and CDR2 SQIVND (reference sequence). This CDR3 has 14 amino acids. V lost 2 bases to trimming and J lost 2 bases, with 10 bases between them. CDR3 coding DNA: TGTGCCAGTAGTATACGAGCTGCAACCTACGAGCAGTACTTC. It encodes CASSIRAATYEQYF.

Ten or more counts support this clonotype. This chain joins TRBV6-2 or TRBV6-3 and TRBJ2-3; D perhaps matches TRBD2 (6 bases). The germline V gene encodes CDR1 MNHEY and CDR2 SVGEGT. The ends were cut back, 7 bases at V and 4 bases at J, with 15 bases in the middle. The CDR3 length is 14 residues. The DNA of the CDR3 is TGTGCCAGCACCAGACTAGTCTTTCCAGATACGCAGTATTTT. It translates to CASTRLVFPDTQYF.

In its sample, this clonotype was seen a few times. The chain joins TRBV3-1 to TRBJ2-7; 10 nucleotides line up with TRBD1. From germline, CDR1 is LGHDT and CDR2 YNNKEL (reference sequence). This CDR3 region has 16 residues. The junction had 8 bases not matched to a gene; V was cut back by 3 bases and J by 3 bases. CDR3 sequence reads: CASSQDGQGGDYEQYF. The CDR3, as DNA: TGTGCCAGCAGCCAGGACGGACAGGGGGGAGACTACGAGCAGTACTTC.

This clonotype was counted ten times or more. The chain joins TRBV30 to TRBJ2-7, with D possibly matching TRBD2 (5 bases). Germline loops: CDR1 GTSNPN, CDR2 SVGIG (reference sequence). With 0 bases removed from V and 4 bases from J, the gap between germline ends came to 13 bases. The CDR3 consists of 14 residues. CDR3 DNA sequence: TGTGCCTGGAGTGTACATAGCGCGACTTACGAGCAGTACTTC. Encoded protein: CAWSVHSATYEQYF.

This rearrangement joins TRBV13 to TRBJ2-2; 12 positions match TRBD2. V was clipped by 5 bases and J by 7 bases; unmatched bases: 14. The CDR3 sequence is 18 residues long. The germline V gene has CDR1 PRHDT and CDR2 FYEKMQ (reference sequence). CDR3 DNA: TGTGCCAGCAGCGGGACGACTAGCGGGGGTCCCCGGGGCGGGGAGCTGTTTTTT. Translation gives CASSGTTSGGPRGGELFF.

Only a few counts were recorded for this clonotype. A read error is possible here, since a much larger clone lies one base away. This sequence joins TRBV5-4 and TRBJ2-7; a weak D match, TRBD2 (5 bases). CDR3 length equals 15 residues. Germline CDR1 and CDR2: SGHNT and YYREEE (reference sequence). The CDR3 loop is CVSSLGSLSVYEQYF. The DNA for the CDR3 is TGTGTCAGCAGCTTGGGGAGTCTATCGGTCTACGAGCAGTACTTC.

Comment on this clonotype: A much larger clone is a single base away; this may be a read error. Here the CDR3 omits its conserved ending phenylalanine or tryptophan, so a read error is the likely source. The genes are TRBV25-1 and TRBJ2-2; D not certain. The V and J ends lost 2 bases and 8 bases respectively, with 0 bases between them. The CDR3 runs to 10 residues. Germline CDR1 is MGHDK and CDR2 is SYGVNS. The CDR3 spells CASSEGELFL. In DNA, the CDR3 is TGTGCCAGCAGTGAAGGGGAGCTGTTTTTG.

In this sample, this clonotype turned up many times. This chain uses TRBV4-2 with TRBJ2-1; 12 bases are a match to TRBD2. Germline trimming cut 1 base from V and 4 bases from J; bases unmatched to any gene: 8. CDR3 length: 18 amino acids. Germline V lookup: CDR1 LGHNA, CDR2 YNFKEQ. CDR3 region: CASSQALAGGPGYNEQFF. For the CDR3, the DNA is TGTGCCAGCAGCCAAGCCCTAGCGGGAGGGCCAGGGTACAATGAGCAGTTCTTC.

This clonotype occurred many times. J is TRBJ2-2 and V is TRBV7-8; a weak D match, TRBD2 (5 bases). The CDR3 has 14 amino acids. Germline assignment: CDR1 SGHVS and CDR2 FQNEAQ. Trimming took 5 bases from V and 1 from J, leaving 8 bases between them. Here the CDR3 DNA reads TGTGCCAGCAGCAGGAGGAAGAACACCGGGGAGCTGTTTTTT. Residues: CASSRRKNTGELFF.

At least ten counts were recorded for this clonotype. The rearrangement joins TRBV10-3 to TRBJ2-2, with D hard to call. The CDR3 extends over 14 amino acids. Germline V gene sequence: CDR1 ENHRY, CDR2 SYGVKD. Deletions cut 4 bases from V and 6 bases from J, with 12 bases between. CDR3 amino acids: CAISVSTGPGELFF. The CDR3 DNA reads TGTGCCATCAGTGTTTCGACTGGACCCGGGGAGCTGTTTTTT.

This clonotype was observed a few times. CDR3 amino acids: CASSSTRVSSGNTGELFF. For the CDR3, the DNA is TGTGCCAGCAGCTCGACCCGGGTGTCGTCAGGAAACACCGGGGAGCTGTTTTTT. The V call is TRBV11-2, the J call TRBJ2-2; D gene ambiguous. This CDR3 is built from 18 residues. V gave up 4 bases and J gave up 2 bases, with 20 bases separating them. CDR1 SGHAT and CDR2 FQNNGV come from the germline V gene. Together with reference TRBV11-2 and TRBJ2-2, the CDR3 gives the full variable domain: EAGVAQSPRYKIIEKRQSVAFWCNPISGHATLYWYQQILGQGPKLLIQFQNNGVVDDSQLPKDRFSAERLKGVDSTLKIQPAKLEDSAVYLCASSSTRVSSGNTGELFFGEGSRLTVL.

This clonotype was observed many times. CDR3 in amino acids: CASSDRRNTDTQYF. The CDR3 bases are TGTGCCAGCAGTGACAGGCGAAACACAGATACGCAGTATTTT. The chain employs TRBV2 and TRBJ2-3, with D unresolved. Germline CDR1 reads SNHLY; CDR2 reads FYNNEI. Trimming shortened V by 3 bases and J by 2 bases, and 9 bases separated the two germline ends. The CDR3 runs 14 residues.

This clonotype was recorded a few times. This chain links TRBV19 with TRBJ1-2, with TRBD1 identical over 7 bases. V shed 6 bases and J 6 bases; nucleotides not matched to a gene: 4. This CDR3 is built from 12 residues. Looked up from germline, CDR1 is LNHDA and CDR2 is SQIVND (reference sequence). CDR3 sequence (DNA): TGTGCCAGTAGAACGACAGGGAATGGCTACACCTTC. It specifies CASRTTGNGYTF.

Details on this clonotype: The germline gene is not matched at one end of the junction; a read error may be the cause. The CDR3 bases are TGTGCCAACAGCCAAGATCTGACTCCGAGGCTTTCGGGTTCTGGAAACACCATATATTTT. Its translation is CANSQDLTPRLSGSGNTIYF. The V call is TRBV14, the J call TRBJ1-3, with D unclear. Germline-derived CDR1 and CDR2 are SGHDN and FVKESK. CDR3 length equals 20 residues.